The sample holds many counts of the clone carrying this T cell receptor beta chain. From RNA transcripts, TCR beta CDR3 regions were amplified. RT-PCR in the first round (using the HTBI primer set) targeted the TCR CDR3. TCRdb processed the multiplex PCR reads anew with MiXCR; each CDR3 protein has one entry. Altogether hundreds of thousands of distinct CDR3 sequences are present, roughly 46% being singletons, with the ten largest covering less than 8.5%. Trimming stripped 0 bases from V and 0 bases from J, with 5 bases between. CDR3 size: 15 residues. Germline V lookup: CDR1 LNHNV, CDR2 YYDKDF (reference sequence). This record comes from a study of T cells in Graves' hyperthyroidism and ophthalmopathy.

The clonotype was recovered from an adult man with Graves' disease, either hyperthyroidism or ophthalmopathy (not recorded which). The J gene is TRBJ2-2, the V gene TRBV15, with D hard to call. The sample consisted of peripheral blood or thyroid tissue (not recorded which). The CDR3 DNA sequence: TGTGCCACCAGCAGAGAACGGACGAACACCGGGGAGCTGTTTTTT. Translation gives CATSRERTNTGELFF. The whole variable domain, remainder taken from reference TRBV15 and TRBJ2-2, is DAMVIQNPRYQVTQFGKPVTLSCSQTLNHNVMYWYQQKSSQAPKLLFHYYDKDFNNEADTPDNFQSRRPNTSFCFLDIRSPGLGDTAMYLCATSRERTNTGELFFGEGSRLTVL.